This T cell receptor beta chain is drawn from a study of blood T cells in healthy people across ages. The CDR3 is made up of 16 amino acids. Germline V gene data show CDR1 as MNHEY and CDR2 as SVGAGI. As to this clonotype: No antigen is known for it. Possible read error: a much larger clone is one base away.

Alongside a J-beta primer mix, a sample-barcoded 5' primer served in a second PCR lasting roughly 7 to 11 cycles. TCRdb re-analysed the 5' RACE reads in MiXCR, keeping a single row per CDR3 protein. Here the sample spans approximately 960,000 distinct CDR3 sequences, 29% being singletons. Extraction yielded at least 5.5 micrograms of total RNA per sample. Overall study findings and caveats: Estimates of total diversity, which came from one million sequenced T cells, were considered to be underestimates.

These data were also reused for a study on T cells of mothers and their children.

The rearrangement joins TRBV6-5 to TRBJ2-6; possibly TRBD1 or TRBD2 for D (5 bases each). This TCR was sampled from a woman between 40 and 55 years old in good health. What was sequenced was blood. Here the CDR3 DNA reads TGTGCCAGCAGTTACACGGCCGTATCCGGGGCCAACATCCTGACTTTC. It translates to CASSYTAVSGANILTF.